Included here is one T cell receptor (beta chain) sequence, with context. Its antigen is not known. To make TCR beta libraries, researchers used iRepertoire HTBI primers and Arm-PCR of CDR3 regions. Via MiXCR, TCRdb re-called the multiplex PCR reads, giving one row per CDR3 protein. The table lists roughly 500,000 distinct CDR3 sequences, around a fifth of them singletons. This entry belongs to a study of regulatory T cells in long-lasting Graves disease. V lost 0 bases and J lost 4; bases outside the gene matches: 1. This CDR3 is 14 amino acids long. Germline values: CDR1 LGHNA, CDR2 YSLEER. As to time point: persistent/refractory GD, antithyroid drugs over 5 years with positive TRAb. Construction of the TCR library relied on RNA isolated from PBMCs. Study-level points and caveats: It was in persistent disease that TRBV28, TRBJ1-2 and TRBJ2-5 were favored.

The receptor's source is a female donor with Graves disease. The V call is TRBV4-3, the J call TRBJ1-1, with 8 bases that match TRBD1. This specimen consisted of peripheral blood mononuclear cells (PBMCs), obtained when the disease was refractory, from a patient treated with antithyroid drugs. This CDR3 reads CASSQDGQGTEAFF. CDR3 coding DNA: TGCGCCAGCAGCCAAGACGGACAGGGCACTGAAGCTTTCTTT.